This T cell receptor (beta chain) came from a study of beta chain features in type 1 diabetes. The germline gives CDR1 LNHDA, CDR2 SQIVND (reference sequence). This CDR3 has 11 residues. V shed 4 bases and J shed 8 bases, with 8 bases lying between them. The isolated RNA, all of it, was reverse transcribed, so expressed TCRB transcripts were what got sequenced. The protocol was immunoSEQ multiplex PCR, while the TCRdb copy is restricted to in-frame clones and leaves out a portion. The sample holds under 450,000 clones, about 14% seen once. This sequence was found in a man younger than 40 in good health. The genes are TRBV19 and TRBJ1-2, with D perhaps TRBD1 (5 bases). Sequencing used naive CD4+ T cells from blood. Written as DNA, the CDR3 is TGTGCCAGTAGTAAGAGGGACGGCTACACCTTC. This sequence encodes CASSKRDGYTF.